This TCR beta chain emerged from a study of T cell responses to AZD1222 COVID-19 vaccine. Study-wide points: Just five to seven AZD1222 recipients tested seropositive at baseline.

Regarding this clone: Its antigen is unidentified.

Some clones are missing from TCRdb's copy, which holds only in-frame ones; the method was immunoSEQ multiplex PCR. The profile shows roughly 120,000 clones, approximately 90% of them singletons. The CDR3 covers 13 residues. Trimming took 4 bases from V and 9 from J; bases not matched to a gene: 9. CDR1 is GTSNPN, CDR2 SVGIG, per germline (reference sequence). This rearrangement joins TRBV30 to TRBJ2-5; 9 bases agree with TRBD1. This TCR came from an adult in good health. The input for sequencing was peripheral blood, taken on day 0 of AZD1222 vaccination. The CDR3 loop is CAWIPPGQGSQYF. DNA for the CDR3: TGTGCCTGGATTCCCCCGGGACAGGGATCCCAGTACTTC.